This TCR beta chain emerged from a study of T cells expressing NK-cell markers. UMI-tagged 5'RACE template switching yielded the TCR beta cDNA. TCRdb reprocessed the 5' RACE reads and reports one entry per CDR3 protein, with no DNA. The table for this sample gives a few hundred thousand distinct CDR3 sequences. CDR3 size: 17 residues. In germline, CDR1 is KGHSH, CDR2 LQKENI. The sequence derives from a man aged 18-70 years in good health. The chain is built from TRBV18 and TRBJ2-6. Source material: blood T cells: a sorted CD56 or NKG2C T cell subset, CD4+ or CD8+ T cells, or bulk PBMC T cells (not recorded which). The CDR3 sequence is CASSPQAHGSGANVLTF.